This T cell receptor beta chain was sequenced in a study of cytomegalovirus exposure and HLA in healthy donors. Trimming took 6 bases from V and 4 from J; bases not matched to a gene: 11. This CDR3 is 15 amino acids long. Germline V gene lookup returns CDR1 SNHLY and CDR2 FYNNEI. It was healthy bone marrow donors who served as donors. Primers for the PCR totalled 60 Vbeta and 13 Jbeta. Data came from immunoSEQ multiplex PCR; TCRdb stores just in-frame clones and leaves some out. The table shows about 82,000 clones, with about 78% occurring only once. As to this clone: The antigen is undetermined.

Study findings and constraints: Most TCR sequences proved rare, with some public TCRs found in many donors.

This clonotype was sampled from a male donor in good health and CMV-seropositive. The rearrangement uses TRBV2 and TRBJ1-2, with 7 nucleotides matching TRBD1. The specimen sequenced was PBMCs. DNA of the CDR3: TGTGCCAGCAGGGTGGACAGGCCTAAAGCCTATGGCTACACCTTC. Its translation: CASRVDRPKAYGYTF.